These T cell receptor beta chains were read from a single sample in a study of blood T cell repertoires in COVID-19. Clones were read by immunoSEQ multiplex PCR, and TCRdb kept only the in-frame ones, dropping some. The sample holds about 200,000 clones, about 85% seen once. Sample: PBMCs or T cells enriched from blood (not recorded which). Receptor source: a man in his forties who had recovered from COVID-19. The CDR3 runs from the conserved cysteine through the conserved F or W. Each record gives: clone size, V gene, J gene, D gene, CDR3 protein, CDR3 DNA. D genes are given only for firm matches. Size tells how often a clone was seen (once, few, many) or the class of an expanded clone, and some rows leave it out.

>-|TRBV3-1/TRBV3-2|TRBJ2-3|-
CASSRRRGQSTDTQYF
TGTGCCAGCAGCCGACGGCGCGGGCAAAGCACAGATACGCAGTATTTT
>-|TRBV24-1|TRBJ2-1|TRBD1
CATSETPGTGVSEQFF
TGTGCCACCAGTGAGACTCCCGGGACAGGGGTTAGTGAGCAGTTCTTC
>-|TRBV29-1|TRBJ2-3|TRBD1
CSVERDRGDSDTQYF
TGCAGCGTTGAGAGGGACAGGGGGGATTCGGATACGCAGTATTTT
>-|TRBV28|TRBJ1-1|-
CASTLQALNTEAFF
TGTGCCAGCACCCTACAGGCGTTGAACACTGAAGCTTTCTTT
>-|TRBV7-9|TRBJ2-7|-
CASSSPTGEGSYEQYF
TGTGCCAGCAGCTCCCCTACGGGAGAAGGTAGCTACGAGCAGTACTTC
>-|TRBV19|TRBJ1-2|TRBD1
CASSTVATGTGDGYTF
TGTGCCAGTAGTACCGTCGCGACCGGGACAGGGGATGGCTACACCTTC
>-|TRBV28|TRBJ2-5|-
CASSPGLTLGTQYF
TGTGCCAGCAGCCCAGGACTAACCCTAGGCACCCAGTACTTC
>-|TRBV30|TRBJ1-1|TRBD1
CAWSLTGDTEAFF
TGTGCCTGGAGTTTGACAGGGGACACTGAAGCTTTCTTT
>-|TRBV30|TRBJ1-1|-
CAWSEQGYTEAFF
TGTGCCTGGAGTGAGCAGGGGTACACTGAAGCTTTCTTT
>-|TRBV7-9|TRBJ2-3|-
CASSPSGPGDTQYF
TGTGCCAGCAGCCCGAGCGGACCCGGGGATACGCAGTATTTT
>-|TRBV28|TRBJ2-7|-
CASSFRDTSYEQYF
TGTGCCAGCAGTTTCCGGGACACTTCCTACGAGCAGTACTTC
>many|TRBV27|TRBJ2-1|TRBD2
CASSSGSYNEQFF
TGTGCCAGCTCTAGCGGGAGTTACAATGAGCAGTTCTTC
>-|TRBV20-1|TRBJ1-3|-
CSASRQVAGNTIYF
TGCAGTGCTAGTCGGCAGGTCGCTGGAAACACCATATATTTT
>once|TRBV19|TRBJ1-4|-
CASTRLVGEKLFF
TGTGCCAGTACCCGACTTGTAGGTGAAAAACTGTTTTTT
>-|TRBV6-5|TRBJ2-5|TRBD1
CASSYSPGQGVGTQYF
TGTGCCAGCAGTTACTCGCCGGGACAGGGGGTTGGGACCCAGTACTTC
>few|TRBV5-1|TRBJ2-7|TRBD2
CASSTRTSGSLSYEQYF
TGCGCCAGCAGCACACGGACTAGCGGGTCCCTCTCCTACGAGCAGTACTTC
>-|TRBV3-1/TRBV3-2|TRBJ1-2|-
CASSQEYTGVNYGYTF
TGTGCCAGCAGCCAGGAGTATACGGGGGTGAACTATGGCTACACCTTC
>-|TRBV27|TRBJ1-5|-
CASRRHQPRNQPQHF
TGTGCCAGCAGGCGCCATCAACCGCGCAATCAGCCCCAGCATTTT
>once|TRBV12-3/TRBV12-4|TRBJ1-1|-
CASRNQGGTEAFF
TGTGCCAGCCGGAATCAGGGAGGCACTGAAGCTTTCTTT
>once|TRBV19|TRBJ2-5|-
CASSYTRQVGETQYF
TGTGCCAGTAGTTACACGAGACAGGTCGGGGAGACCCAGTACTTC
>-|TRBV28|TRBJ2-7|TRBD1
CASSTGTGGAVQYF
TGTGCCAGCAGTACCGGGACAGGGGGCGCGGTGCAGTACTTC
>-|TRBV15|TRBJ2-3|TRBD1
CATSSGTGGGTDTQYF
TGTGCCACCAGCAGCGGGACAGGGGGCGGGACAGATACGCAGTATTTT
>-|TRBV7-2|TRBJ1-1|-
CASSSLTVTEAFF
TGTGCCAGCAGCTCCTTGACTGTCACTGAAGCTTTCTTT
>-|TRBV29-1|TRBJ2-7|TRBD1
CSVEFGTGGYEQYF
TGCAGCGTAGAATTCGGGACAGGGGGATACGAGCAGTACTTC
>-|TRBV5-6|TRBJ1-2|TRBD1
CASSQLGTGENYGYTF
TGTGCCAGCAGCCAACTTGGAACAGGGGAAAACTATGGCTACACCTTC
>-|TRBV27|TRBJ2-3|TRBD2
CASSLAGADTQYF
TGTGCCAGCAGTTTAGCGGGAGCAGATACGCAGTATTTT
>-|TRBV5-1|TRBJ2-7|-
CASSTSLPQGAHEQYF
TGCGCCAGCAGCACATCACTACCCCAGGGCGCCCACGAGCAGTACTTC
>-|TRBV29-1|TRBJ1-1|-
CSVIRGVNTEAFF
TGCAGCGTTATCAGGGGAGTGAACACTGAAGCTTTCTTT
>-|TRBV7-9|TRBJ1-2|TRBD1
CASSFRLGTGLNYGYTF
TGTGCCAGCAGTTTCCGATTGGGGACAGGGCTTAACTATGGCTACACCTTC
>-|TRBV30|TRBJ1-1|TRBD1
CAWRNEGARSTEAFF
TGTGCCTGGAGGAACGAGGGGGCGAGGAGCACTGAAGCTTTCTTT
>once|TRBV15|TRBJ1-2|-
CATSRDRIDYGYTF
TGTGCCACCAGCAGAGATCGTATTGACTATGGCTACACCTTC
>-|TRBV12-2|TRBJ2-6|-
CASRLAHVSGRSSGANVLTF
TGTGCAAGTCGCTTAGCGCATGTTAGCGGTAGGAGCTCTGGGGCCAACGTCCTGACTTTC
>-|TRBV5-1|TRBJ2-1|TRBD2
CASSSSGTSGKFAEQFF
TGCGCCAGCAGCAGCTCCGGGACTAGCGGGAAATTCGCCGAGCAGTTCTTC
>few|TRBV29-1|TRBJ2-1|-
CSVRSPRGNEQFF
TGCAGCGTTAGGTCACCCAGGGGCAATGAGCAGTTCTTC
>-|TRBV4-1|TRBJ2-7|-
CASSPGTPPYEQYF
TGCGCCAGCAGCCCCGGGACACCTCCCTACGAGCAGTACTTC